This T cell receptor beta chain was retrieved from a study of blood T cell repertoires in COVID-19. Overall study: Sites in the United States, Italy and Spain provided acute and convalescent COVID-19 samples. Nucleic acid was either cDNA or gDNA, and it came from T cells, B-cell-depleted T cells, or PBMCs.

Original analysis: Estimated nucleated cell counts came from reference gene primer amplification. Sequencing used immunoSEQ multiplex PCR; TCRdb keeps in-frame clones, though not all of them. D and trimming come from the DNA, and the V and J calls and clone size come from that table. The data contain about 74,000 clones, roughly 76% of them seen just once; the ten biggest clones take up approximately 15%. Germline trimming cut 3 bases from V and 7 bases from J; bases unmatched to any gene: 7. This CDR3 spans 15 amino acids. Germline loops: CDR1 SGHAT, CDR2 FQNNGV. The sequencing input was peripheral blood. The chain employs TRBV11-2 and TRBJ2-1; TRBD2 matches at 9 bases. This TCR derives from a man aged 70 or older with active or convalescent COVID-19. The chain's CDR3 is CASSLGGTSLNEQFF. Here the CDR3 DNA reads TGTGCCAGCAGCTTGGGCGGGACTAGCTTAAATGAGCAGTTCTTC.